This TCR beta chain was captured in a study of PD-L1 blockade in urothelial cancer. Study in general: Every 3 weeks, patients received intravenous atezolizumab 1,200 mg, beginning 2014. Once treatment had started, blood was analyzed at 3 weeks (second dose) and again at 6 weeks.

Profiling relied on immunoSEQ multiplex PCR, and the TCRdb table lists in-frame clones only, not all of them. The table records 75,000 to 90,000 clones, roughly 82% of them present only once. CDR1 and CDR2 (germline): SGHRS, YFSETQ. V dropped 3 bases and J dropped 4 bases, with 10 bases sitting between them. The CDR3 has 13 amino acids. This clonotype was obtained from a man between 65 and 85 years old with urothelial cancer. This sample comprised PBMCs, obtained around atezolizumab (anti-PD-L1) treatment. J is TRBJ2-5 and V is TRBV5-1; perhaps TRBD1 as D (6 bases). The CDR3 is CASSWGHGETQYF. In DNA, the CDR3 is TGCGCCAGCAGCTGGGGGCACGGAGAGACCCAGTACTTC.